This T cell receptor beta chain was recorded in a study of blood T cell dynamics during melanoma immunotherapy (dated by TCRdb to the early 2020s). For the wider study: Patients with metastatic melanoma were treated with first-line pembrolizumab or nivolumab plus ipilimumab as standard of care in the United Kingdom. To find early correlates of response, the study profiled the peripheral T cell receptor repertoires of patients with metastatic melanoma both before and after one cycle of checkpoint inhibitor therapy. The training cohort consisted of consecutive patients, while an additional independent group of patients from the same centre was pooled to form an external validation set.

Study-wide findings and limitations: Unlike progressors, patients who went on to achieve disease control showed a bifurcated reorganization of the PBMC repertoire at W3, with either increased clonality or increased diversity. The relatively small sample size was acknowledged as potentially limiting generalization of the results. Whether the T cell clones behind the repertoire changes were melanoma-specific or instead reflected general immune activation was something the study could not determine.

This specimen's time point label, per the study, means: pre-treatment baseline. Blood samples were taken at two points: before treatment (T0) and at week 3 (W3), which came after the first cycle of checkpoint blockade. Except for two patients with rapid clinical progression, response was assessed 12 weeks after the first infusion by RECIST 1.1; disease control meant complete response, partial response or stable disease. Patients with prior systemic cancer treatment, concomitant immunosuppressant therapy or synchronous other active malignancies were excluded. Both bulk PBMC and plasma cell-free DNA were sequenced for TCR beta so that circulating cells and T cell turnover could be tracked. Lymphoprep and SepMate tubes were used to isolate PBMC from blood, and red cell lysis was then performed. QIAamp DNA Blood Mini kits were used to extract DNA from PBMC and from sorted T cell subsets. The CDR3, from cysteine to phenylalanine, totals 16 residues. Only CDR3 DNA remains: 48 bases, in frame from the first base. Trimming at the junction amounts to 7 bases on V and 6 bases on J, and the germline ends lie 22 bases apart. In the germline V gene (reference sequence), CDR1 corresponds to LNHDA and CDR2 to SQIVND.

Relative to its sample, this clone is large (0.1 to 1%). This clone's antigen is unknown. One base away there is no much larger clone; base qualities are not given. A fixed 350 ng of DNA was loaded for every bulk PBMC sample. The immunoSEQ TCRb Assay kit was used according to manufacturer instructions to amplify TCR beta CDR3 sequences from genomic DNA. The KAPA Library Quantification Kit for Illumina platforms was used to quantify pooled libraries by qPCR. Pooled libraries were sequenced on an Illumina NextSeq 500, clustered at roughly 0.6-1.1 pM. In the source study's methods: Analysis of the TCR data relied on immunoSEQ ANALYZER and the R LymphoSeq package. A rearrangement efficiency score was calculated as productive divided by the sum of productive and non-productive CDR3 sequences. Within each patient, timepoints were compared pairwise for clonality, measured with the Gini coefficient, and for diversity, measured with the Renyi index at alpha=1. In LymphoSeq, clonal relatedness was computed with an edit distance of 3 and repertoire similarity was computed with the Bhattacharyya coefficient. To classify response, a linear discriminant analysis based on week-3 changes in clonality and diversity was built with the R MASS and caret packages. This is the immuneACCESS table as TCRdb keeps it, with only in-frame sequences that have V and J called. A part of the clones is gone; compared with another copy, unresolved V genes explain less than half, and the rest is unexplained. V and J calls and clone size are copied from that table; D and trimming were computed from the DNA. For this sample there are fewer than 11,000 clones; about 87% appear just once. The ten most abundant clones make up about 9.4% of the sample.

The chain is assembled from TRBV19 and TRBJ1-5; the D gene is unclear. The clonotype was recovered from a human donor with melanoma. Material: blood, obtained from a patient treated with checkpoint blockade. The nucleotides read TGTGCCAGTACAGTAGTGGGAGTGGGGTCTGGTCAGCCCCAGCATTTT. It codes for CASTVVGVGSGQPQHF. The CDR3, completed at both ends by the reference TRBV19 and TRBJ1-5 genes, gives the full variable domain DGGITQSPKYLFRKEGQNVTLSCEQNLNHDAMYWYRQDPGQGLRLIYYSQIVNDFQKGDIAEGYSVSREKKESFPLTVTSAQKNPTAFYLCASTVVGVGSGQPQHFGDGTRLSIL.